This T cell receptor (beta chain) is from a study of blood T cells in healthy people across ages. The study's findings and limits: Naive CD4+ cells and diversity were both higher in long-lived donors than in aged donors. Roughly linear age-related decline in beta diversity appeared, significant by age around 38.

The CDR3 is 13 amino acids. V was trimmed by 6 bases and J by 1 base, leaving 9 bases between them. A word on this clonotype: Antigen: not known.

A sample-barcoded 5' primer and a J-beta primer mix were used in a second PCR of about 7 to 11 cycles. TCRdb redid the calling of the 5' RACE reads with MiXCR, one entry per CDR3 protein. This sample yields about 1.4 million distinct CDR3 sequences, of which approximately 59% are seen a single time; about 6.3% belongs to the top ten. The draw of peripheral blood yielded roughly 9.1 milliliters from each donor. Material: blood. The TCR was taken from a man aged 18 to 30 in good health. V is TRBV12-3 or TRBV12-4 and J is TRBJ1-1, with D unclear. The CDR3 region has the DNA TGTGCCAGCAGGTCTGACGGGAACACTGAAGCTTTCTTT. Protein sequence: CASRSDGNTEAFF.